This T cell receptor beta chain was sequenced during a study of OX40 agonist ivuxolimab in advanced cancers. Turning to the study itself: Every 2 weeks, patients got intravenous ivuxolimab at one of six dose levels (0.01-10 mg/kg). Age averaged about 60 years (range roughly 23 to 80), and roughly 80% were male.

The study's findings and limits: There was clonal expansion of CD4+ and CD8+ blood T cells by week 6 at 0.1 to 3.0 mg/kg.

In regard to this clone: The antigen remains undetermined. Its ends do not fully match the called genes, so a read error is possible. The sample carries other DNA sequences with the same CDR3.

No patient had autoimmune disease or received systemic immunosuppression. Assay: immunoSEQ multiplex PCR; the TCRdb copy retains only in-frame clones and omits some. Of about 100,000 clones listed, about 89% are singletons. This material consisted of CD4+ or CD8+ T cells sorted from blood, taken in a trial of the OX40 agonist ivuxolimab. The clonotype was recovered from an adult with an advanced solid tumor such as melanoma, head and neck, liver or kidney cancer.

The CDR3 protein is CASSQDPYGRTNYNQPQHF. The CDR3 nucleotides read TGTGCCAGCAGTCAAGATCCCTACGGGCGGACGAATTACAATCAGCCCCAGCATTTT. The genes are TRBV4-2 and TRBJ1-5; no clear D. The CDR3 loop spans 19 amino acids. Germline V gives CDR1 LGHNA, CDR2 YNFKEQ.